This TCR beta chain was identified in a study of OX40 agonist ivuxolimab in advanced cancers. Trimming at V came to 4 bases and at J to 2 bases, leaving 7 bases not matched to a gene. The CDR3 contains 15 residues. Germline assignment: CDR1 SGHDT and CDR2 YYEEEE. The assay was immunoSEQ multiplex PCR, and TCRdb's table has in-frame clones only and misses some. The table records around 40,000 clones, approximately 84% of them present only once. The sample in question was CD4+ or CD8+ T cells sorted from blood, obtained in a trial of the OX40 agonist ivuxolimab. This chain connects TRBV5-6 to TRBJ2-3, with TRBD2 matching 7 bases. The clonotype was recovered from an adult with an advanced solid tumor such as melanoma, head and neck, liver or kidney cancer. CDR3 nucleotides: TGTGCCAGCAGCGGACCTAGCGGACTCACAGATACGCAGTATTTT. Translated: CASSGPSGLTDTQYF.